Shown below are 26 T cell receptor beta chains from a single sample sequenced in a study of yellow fever vaccine responses in identical twins listed by TCRdb under 2018. Libraries were prepared through RT-PCR. Reads for this sample came from an Illumina HiSeq 2500. TCRdb applied fastp at Q25 and MiXCR to the public reads, then kept only in-frame beta chains. Entries are consolidated by CDR3 protein sequence, retaining the most common genes and DNA. The table for this sample lists 12,000 or so distinct CDR3 sequences; approximately 84% of them were counted only once. In total, the top ten clones hold roughly 1.8% of the sample. Sequenced here: T cells from blood (PBMCs), unsorted or a sorted subset (not recorded which), sampled before or after yellow fever vaccination (not recorded which). These receptors came from a woman between 18 and 29 years old who received the yellow fever vaccine. Donor details come from another sample of the same person, matched by shared clones.

The V gene is TRBV10-1, the J gene TRBJ2-7; the match to TRBD1 covers 8 bases. Trimming cost V 0 bases and J 2 bases; bases outside gene matches: 6. Germline V gene sequence: CDR1 WNHNN, CDR2 SYGVQD (reference sequence). This CDR3 region has 16 residues. The DNA of the CDR3 is TGCGCCAGCAGTGAGTCGACCCGGGACAGGCCCTACGAGCAGTACTTC. It translates to CASSESTRDRPYEQYF.

The chain couples TRBV28 to TRBJ1-5; D remains ambiguous. The length of the CDR3 is 13 residues. The V gene's germline CDR1 is MDHEN and CDR2 SYDVKM. Deletions cut 1 base from V and 4 bases from J, with 5 bases between. In nucleotides, the CDR3 is TGTGCCAGCAGTTTATTGGGTAATCAGCCCCAGCATTTT. This codes for CASSLLGNQPQHF.

The rearrangement joins TRBV11-1 to TRBJ2-3; perhaps TRBD2 as D (6 bases). Per germline, CDR1 SGHAT and CDR2 FQDESV (reference sequence). The CDR3 length is 12 residues. V was cut by 2 bases and J by 6 bases, with 6 bases left in between. The CDR3 here is CASSLTSDTQYF. Here the CDR3 DNA reads TGTGCCAGCAGCTTAACTAGCGATACGCAGTATTTT.

This clonotype showed up just a few times. The chain combines TRBV18 with TRBJ2-7; 9 nucleotides agree with TRBD1. Germline CDR1 and CDR2: KGHSH and LQKENI. J lost 4 bases, V lost 2 bases, and 6 bases had no gene match. This CDR3 has 15 residues. The CDR3 loop reads CASSPKGQGRYEQYF. The CDR3 DNA reads as TGTGCCAGCTCACCAAAAGGACAGGGGAGGTACGAGCAGTACTTC.

J is TRBJ2-7 and V is TRBV29-1; D may be TRBD1 (6 bases). Germline CDR1 is SQVTM and CDR2 is ANQGSEA. V lost 5 bases and J 1 base, leaving 12 bases between the germline ends. The CDR3 runs to 13 residues. CDR3 sequence (DNA): TGCAGCGTTCAGGGGTTTCTATCCTACGAGCAGTACTTC. It yields the protein CSVQGFLSYEQYF.

This clonotype appeared a single time. The rearrangement uses TRBV29-1 and TRBJ2-7, with no clear D. The germline CDR1 and CDR2 sequences are SQVTM and ANQGSEA. CDR3 length equals 14 residues. Trimming shortened V by 6 bases and J by 0 bases, and 15 bases separated the two germline ends. DNA of the CDR3: TGCAGCGTAATAAAGACTGAGAGCTCCTACGAGCAGTACTTC. As protein: CSVIKTESSYEQYF.

The chain links TRBV27 to TRBJ2-7; D call uncertain. Germline CDR1 is MNHEY and CDR2 is SMNVEV (reference sequence). This CDR3 region has 11 residues. Between the trimmed V and J ends, which lost 5 bases and 3 bases, there was a span of 5 bases. CDR3 DNA: TGTGCCAGCAGTGACAACTACGAGCAGTACTTC. Translating gives CASSDNYEQYF.

The gene calls are TRBV20-1 and TRBJ2-3; D gene ambiguous. This CDR3 spans 14 amino acids. Between the trimmed V and J ends, which lost 3 bases and 0 bases, there was a span of 10 bases. Germline CDR1 reads DFQATT; CDR2 reads SNEGSKA (reference sequence). CDR3 DNA sequence: TGCAGTGCTAGTATAGCTACGAGCACAGATACGCAGTATTTT. Its protein product is CSASIATSTDTQYF.

The genes are TRBV11-2 and TRBJ2-5; either TRBD1 or TRBD2 may supply D (6 bases each). Germline assignment: CDR1 SGHAT and CDR2 FQNNGV. Trimming removed 3 bases from V and 5 bases from J, with 19 bases in between. CDR3 length: 16 residues. Written as DNA, the CDR3 is TGTGCCAGCAGCTTCCGTGAGGGGGGTAAGACGGAGACCCAGTACTTC. This translates into CASSFREGGKTETQYF.

The V gene is TRBV11-1, the J gene TRBJ2-1; TRBD2 might be the D (6 bases). V lost 5 bases and J lost 6, with 14 bases in between. The CDR3 loop spans 14 amino acids. Germline V gene sequence: CDR1 SGHAT, CDR2 FQDESV (reference sequence). The DNA for the CDR3 is TGTGCCAGCAGCCCCGGGACTCATTCCAATGAGCAGTTCTTC. Its translation is CASSPGTHSNEQFF.

The V call is TRBV2, the J call TRBJ2-2; no clear D. Trimming left V 2 bases short and J 6 bases short, with 13 bases between. The CDR3 has 15 amino acids. Germline assignment: CDR1 SNHLY and CDR2 FYNNEI. The CDR3 sequence is CASSESYGGAGELFF. The CDR3 DNA follows: TGTGCCAGCAGTGAATCCTACGGTGGTGCCGGGGAGCTGTTTTTT. Supplemented by reference TRBV2 and TRBJ2-2, the full variable domain reads EPEVTQTPSHQVTQMGQEVILRCVPISNHLYFYWYRQILGQKVEFLVSFYNNEISEKSEIFDDQFSVERPDGSNFTLKIRSTKLEDSAMYFCASSESYGGAGELFFGEGSRLTVL.

The genes are TRBV7-9 and TRBJ2-7; unclear D gene. Germline assignment: CDR1 SEHNR and CDR2 FQNEAQ (reference sequence). The CDR3 extends over 14 amino acids. Trimming left V 1 base short and J 0 bases short, with 7 bases between. CDR3 loop: CASSLEVRSYEQYF. In DNA form, the CDR3 reads TGTGCCAGCAGCTTAGAAGTTCGCTCCTACGAGCAGTACTTC.

The rearrangement links TRBV7-3 to TRBJ2-1; weak D call: TRBD1 (7 bases). CDR1 SGHTA and CDR2 FQGTGA come from the germline V gene. The CDR3 has 13 residues. Trimming shortened V by 6 bases and J by 9 bases, and 15 bases separated the two germline ends. The DNA of the CDR3 is TGTGCCAGCAGGGCAGGGGGAGCGGGTGAGCAGTTCTTC. Residues: CASRAGGAGEQFF.

This clonotype was detected once. The chain combines TRBV29-1 with TRBJ1-1; D is unresolved. CDR1 is SQVTM and CDR2 is ANQGSEA in the germline V gene. The length of the CDR3 is 11 residues. The V end was cut by 4 bases, the J end by 1 base, with 4 bases between. The CDR3 is CSVVGNTEAFF. The CDR3 nucleotides read TGCAGCGTTGTGGGGAACACTGAAGCTTTCTTT.

The chain is built from TRBV18 and TRBJ2-7; D unresolved. Trimming stripped 3 bases from V and 5 bases from J, with 5 bases between. CDR1 and CDR2 from the germline V gene are KGHSH and LQKENI. This CDR3 is built from 11 residues. The CDR3 nucleotides read TGTGCCAGCTCACCCAAGGACGAGCAGTACTTC. Translating it yields CASSPKDEQYF.

Only one count was recorded for this clonotype. A read error may account for a junction end that differs from germline. The chain employs TRBV11-2 and TRBJ2-5, with a tentative D call TRBD1 (5 bases). This CDR3 is 11 amino acids long. CDR1 and CDR2 from the germline V gene are SGHAT and FQNNGV. CDR3 loop: CASSSTVACHF. CDR3 sequence (DNA): TGTGCCAGCAGCTCGACAGTTGCTTGTCACTTC.

The chain has TRBV12-3 or TRBV12-4 and TRBJ1-5; 10 bases align to TRBD1. V trimming: 1 base; J trimming: 3 bases; junction bases outside the gene matches: 3. There are 16 residues in the CDR3. The CDR3 DNA reads TGTGCCAGCAGTTTAGGGACAGGGGGTTTCAATCAGCCCCAGCATTTT. The encoded protein is CASSLGTGGFNQPQHF.

The chain has TRBV7-2 and TRBJ2-3; D is undetermined. The germline V and J ends were trimmed by 5 bases and 4 bases, with 10 bases remaining between them. The CDR3 loop spans 13 amino acids. Germline loops: CDR1 SGHTA, CDR2 FQGNSA. CDR3 coding DNA: TGTGCCAGCAGCCTTTCTCGGGCAGATACGCAGTATTTT. It is translated as CASSLSRADTQYF.

V and J are TRBV2 and TRBJ2-7, with D unresolved. V was clipped by 1 base and J by 5 bases, with 3 bases between them. The germline V gene encodes CDR1 SNHLY and CDR2 FYNNEI. CDR3 size: 11 residues. The CDR3 here is CASSEDHEQYF. Written as DNA, the CDR3 is TGTGCCAGCAGTGAAGACCACGAGCAGTACTTC.

By its share, this clonotype is medium-sized. The chain carries TRBV11-2 and TRBJ2-7; perhaps TRBD2 as D (6 bases). The CDR3 is 13 residues long. Looked up from germline, CDR1 is SGHAT and CDR2 is FQNNGV. The V end lost 5 bases, the J end lost 2 bases, and 10 bases lay between the germline ends. CDR3 residues: CASSAGTAYEQYF. In nucleotides, the CDR3 is TGTGCCAGCAGCGCCGGGACTGCCTACGAGCAGTACTTC. The entire variable domain, with the rest obtained from reference TRBV11-2 and TRBJ2-7, is as follows: EAGVAQSPRYKIIEKRQSVAFWCNPISGHATLYWYQQILGQGPKLLIQFQNNGVVDDSQLPKDRFSAERLKGVDSTLKIQPAKLEDSAVYLCASSAGTAYEQYFGPGTRLTVT.

The chain recombines TRBV2 with TRBJ2-3; no reliable D call. CDR1 and CDR2 (germline): SNHLY, FYNNEI. CDR3 size: 15 residues. The germline V and J ends were trimmed by 6 bases and 0 bases, with 13 bases remaining between them. The CDR3 sequence: CASSPLATSTDTQYF. Here the CDR3 DNA reads TGTGCCAGCAGCCCGTTAGCAACTAGCACAGATACGCAGTATTTT.

This clonotype was recorded only once. The rearrangement uses TRBV19 and TRBJ2-1; D may be TRBD1 (6 bases). This CDR3 comprises 13 residues. V dropped 4 bases and J dropped 6 bases, with 10 bases sitting between them. CDR1 and CDR2 from the germline V gene are LNHDA and SQIVND (reference sequence). Written as DNA, the CDR3 is TGTGCCAGTAGTACGCAGGGGTTCAATGAGCAGTTCTTC. It specifies CASSTQGFNEQFF.

V is TRBV11-3 and J is TRBJ2-3, with D uncertain. From germline, CDR1 is SGHNT and CDR2 YENEEA. The CDR3 sequence is 14 residues long. Trimming removed 1 base at V and 1 base at J, with 6 bases between. The CDR3 sequence: CASSLGRGTDTQYF. The CDR3 coding sequence is TGTGCCAGCAGCTTAGGTCGGGGCACAGATACGCAGTATTTT.

The chain couples TRBV29-1 to TRBJ2-3; maybe TRBD1 (6 bases). Trimming left V 1 base short and J 3 bases short, with 8 bases between. Per the germline V gene, CDR1 is SQVTM and CDR2 is ANQGSEA. CDR3 length: 13 amino acids. The CDR3 DNA is TGCAGCGTTGAAGCCACAGGGACAGATACGCAGTATTTT. This gives the protein CSVEATGTDTQYF.

This chain connects TRBV5-1 to TRBJ2-3, with D hard to call. Trimming shortened V by 0 bases and J by 14 bases, and 13 bases separated the two germline ends. Germline assignment: CDR1 SGHRS and CDR2 YFSETQ. The CDR3 loop spans 12 amino acids. Here the CDR3 DNA reads TGCGCCAGCAGCTTGGCTGGGTACCCGGCGTATTTT. Translation: CASSLAGYPAYF.

The V call is TRBV7-2, the J call TRBJ2-1, with D possibly being TRBD2 (6 bases). This CDR3 is 15 amino acids long. From germline, CDR1 is SGHTA and CDR2 FQGNSA. Trimming took 6 bases from V and 5 from J, leaving 17 bases between them. CDR3 bases: TGTGCCAGCAGGGTGGGCGGGAAAAGACACAATGAGCAGTTCTTC. Translated: CASRVGGKRHNEQFF.